The rows below give T cell receptor beta chains drawn from one sample of a study of OX40 agonist ivuxolimab in advanced cancers. Only in-frame clones appear in the TCRdb table, and some are missing; sequencing was by immunoSEQ multiplex PCR. The top ten hold approximately 2.9% of the sample, which has some 78,000 clones, roughly nine tenths seen once. This specimen was CD4+ or CD8+ T cells sorted from blood, taken in a trial of the OX40 agonist ivuxolimab. Receptors originate from an adult with an advanced solid tumor such as melanoma, head and neck, liver or kidney cancer. The CDR3 runs from the conserved cysteine through the conserved F or W. The D gene is left open where the match is weak. Clone size, where shown, is once, few, many, or a class for clones that have expanded.

d_call: TRBD1; v_call: TRBV7-6; clone_size: -; j_call: TRBJ2-7; cdr3_aa: CASSRNRGDEQYF; cdr3_nt: TGTGCCAGCAGCCGAAACAGGGGGGACGAGCAGTACTTC
d_call: -; v_call: TRBV14; clone_size: -; j_call: TRBJ2-5; cdr3_aa: CASSRGVKETQYF; cdr3_nt: TGTGCCAGCAGCAGGGGGGTAAAGGAGACCCAGTACTTC
d_call: TRBD1; v_call: TRBV5-1; clone_size: -; j_call: TRBJ2-3; cdr3_aa: CASSLVRTGGGDTQYF; cdr3_nt: TGCGCCAGCAGCTTGGTCAGGACAGGGGGAGGAGATACGCAGTATTTT
d_call: -; v_call: TRBV7-9; clone_size: -; j_call: TRBJ1-3; cdr3_aa: CASSQGNTIYF; cdr3_nt: TGTGCCAGCAGCCAGGGGAACACCATATATTTT
d_call: TRBD1; v_call: TRBV5-1; clone_size: -; j_call: TRBJ2-2; cdr3_aa: CASSQGQEISTGELFF; cdr3_nt: TGCGCCAGCAGCCAGGGACAGGAAATCTCCACCGGGGAGCTGTTTTTT
d_call: -; v_call: TRBV5-4; clone_size: -; j_call: TRBJ2-4; cdr3_aa: CASRSWGGSENIQYF; cdr3_nt: TGTGCCAGCAGAAGTTGGGGGGGCTCGGAAAACATTCAGTACTTC
d_call: -; v_call: TRBV5-6; clone_size: -; j_call: TRBJ1-1; cdr3_aa: CASSLGVRAMNTEAFF; cdr3_nt: TGTGCCAGCAGCTTGGGAGTTAGAGCCATGAACACTGAAGCTTTCTTT
d_call: -; v_call: TRBV6-5; clone_size: -; j_call: TRBJ2-7; cdr3_aa: CASTHGDTTYEQYF; cdr3_nt: TGTGCCAGCACCCACGGGGACACCACCTACGAGCAGTACTTC
d_call: TRBD1; v_call: TRBV18; clone_size: -; j_call: TRBJ1-1; cdr3_aa: CASSKTGSDTEAFF; cdr3_nt: TGTGCCAGCTCAAAGACAGGGTCAGACACTGAAGCTTTCTTT
d_call: TRBD1; v_call: TRBV5-1; clone_size: -; j_call: TRBJ1-2; cdr3_aa: CASSLGQAPSGYGYTF; cdr3_nt: TGCGCCAGCAGCCTAGGACAGGCACCCTCGGGCTATGGCTACACCTTC
d_call: TRBD1; v_call: TRBV27; clone_size: -; j_call: TRBJ1-6; cdr3_aa: CASSLGTAFSPLHF; cdr3_nt: TGTGCCAGCAGTTTAGGGACAGCCTTTTCACCCCTCCACTTT
d_call: -; v_call: TRBV7-2; clone_size: -; j_call: TRBJ1-2; cdr3_aa: CASSWSGAFGYTF; cdr3_nt: TGTGCCAGCAGCTGGTCGGGGGCTTTCGGCTACACCTTC
d_call: TRBD1; v_call: TRBV5-1; clone_size: -; j_call: TRBJ1-2; cdr3_aa: CASSPQGAGNGYTF; cdr3_nt: TGCGCCAGCAGCCCACAGGGGGCGGGTAATGGCTACACCTTC
d_call: TRBD2; v_call: TRBV7-2; clone_size: -; j_call: TRBJ2-1; cdr3_aa: CASTFQVAGEANEQFF; cdr3_nt: TGTGCCAGCACCTTCCAAGTAGCGGGGGAGGCGAATGAGCAGTTCTTC
d_call: -; v_call: TRBV5-6; clone_size: -; j_call: TRBJ2-6; cdr3_aa: CASSGGPSGANVLTF; cdr3_nt: TGTGCCAGCTCGGGTGGTCCCTCTGGGGCCAACGTCCTGACTTTC
d_call: TRBD2; v_call: TRBV6-1; clone_size: -; j_call: TRBJ2-1; cdr3_aa: CAARVAGDVEQFF; cdr3_nt: TGTGCCGCCCGGGTAGCGGGAGACGTTGAGCAGTTCTTC
d_call: -; v_call: TRBV28; clone_size: -; j_call: TRBJ2-1; cdr3_aa: CAILPPGRHYNEQFF; cdr3_nt: TGTGCCATCCTCCCCCCGGGACGACATTACAATGAGCAGTTCTTC
d_call: TRBD1; v_call: TRBV18; clone_size: once; j_call: TRBJ1-1; cdr3_aa: CASSPRQGGMNTEAFF; cdr3_nt: TGTGCCAGCTCACCACGACAGGGGGGAATGAACACTGAAGCTTTCTTT
d_call: TRBD2; v_call: TRBV5-6; clone_size: -; j_call: TRBJ2-2; cdr3_aa: CASSVPGGDTGELFF; cdr3_nt: TGTGCCAGCAGCGTCCCGGGGGGTGACACCGGGGAGCTGTTTTTT
d_call: TRBD1; v_call: TRBV5-1; clone_size: -; j_call: TRBJ2-7; cdr3_aa: CASSPERDSYEQYF; cdr3_nt: TGCGCCAGCAGCCCCGAGAGGGACAGCTACGAGCAGTACTTC
d_call: -; v_call: TRBV5-4; clone_size: -; j_call: TRBJ1-1; cdr3_aa: CASSSRGGYMNTEAFF; cdr3_nt: TGTGCCAGCAGCTCCCGGGGGGGATATATGAACACTGAAGCTTTCTTT
d_call: -; v_call: TRBV28; clone_size: -; j_call: TRBJ2-6; cdr3_aa: CASSLAGTGANVLTF; cdr3_nt: TGTGCCAGCAGCCTAGCAGGGACGGGGGCCAACGTCCTGACTTTC
d_call: TRBD1; v_call: TRBV19; clone_size: -; j_call: TRBJ1-2; cdr3_aa: CASSPPLRDRAPGTF; cdr3_nt: TGTGCCAGTAGCCCTCCCCTCCGGGACAGGGCGCCAGGGACCTTC
d_call: -; v_call: TRBV28; clone_size: -; j_call: TRBJ2-5; cdr3_aa: CASSPSYQETQYF; cdr3_nt: TGTGCCAGCAGTCCCTCGTACCAAGAGACCCAGTACTTC
d_call: TRBD1; v_call: TRBV2; clone_size: -; j_call: TRBJ2-1; cdr3_aa: CASRNDRGEYNEQFF; cdr3_nt: TGTGCCAGCAGAAATGACAGGGGGGAGTACAATGAGCAGTTCTTC
d_call: TRBD1; v_call: TRBV6-1; clone_size: few; j_call: TRBJ1-5; cdr3_aa: CASNFEGARRQPQHF; cdr3_nt: TGTGCCAGCAATTTTGAGGGGGCGAGGAGACAGCCCCAGCATTTT
d_call: -; v_call: TRBV6-6; clone_size: -; j_call: TRBJ1-1; cdr3_aa: CASVKNTEAFF; cdr3_nt: TGTGCCAGCGTTAAGAACACTGAAGCTTTCTTT
d_call: -; v_call: TRBV4-1; clone_size: -; j_call: TRBJ2-7; cdr3_aa: CASSPSSYEQYF; cdr3_nt: TGCGCCAGCAGCCCGAGCTCCTACGAGCAGTACTTC
d_call: -; v_call: TRBV30; clone_size: -; j_call: TRBJ1-1; cdr3_aa: CACRLGPRNTEAFF; cdr3_nt: TGTGCCTGTAGGCTGGGACCGCGAAACACTGAAGCTTTCTTT
d_call: -; v_call: TRBV5-4; clone_size: -; j_call: TRBJ2-4; cdr3_aa: CASSLEGPKNIQYF; cdr3_nt: TGTGCCAGCAGCTTGGAGGGACCCAAAAACATTCAGTACTTC
d_call: -; v_call: TRBV27; clone_size: -; j_call: TRBJ2-5; cdr3_aa: CASSLFGGIGAQETQYF; cdr3_nt: TGTGCCAGCAGTTTATTTGGCGGGATCGGGGCCCAAGAGACCCAGTACTTC
d_call: -; v_call: TRBV7-8; clone_size: -; j_call: TRBJ1-2; cdr3_aa: CASSFQGSQSHSYTF; cdr3_nt: TGTGCCAGCAGCTTCCAGGGCTCCCAGTCGCATTCCTACACCTTC
d_call: TRBD2; v_call: TRBV5-1; clone_size: -; j_call: TRBJ2-1; cdr3_aa: CASSGGVQASYNEQFF; cdr3_nt: TGCGCCAGCAGCGGGGGGGTCCAGGCCTCCTACAATGAGCAGTTCTTC
d_call: -; v_call: TRBV6-5; clone_size: -; j_call: TRBJ1-1; cdr3_aa: CASSKTGFEAFF; cdr3_nt: TGTGCCAGCAGTAAGACAGGCTTTGAAGCTTTCTTT
d_call: -; v_call: TRBV5-6; clone_size: -; j_call: TRBJ1-2; cdr3_aa: CASSWGRGGYGYTF; cdr3_nt: TGTGCCAGCAGCTGGGGGCGGGGCGGCTATGGCTACACCTTC
d_call: -; v_call: TRBV18; clone_size: -; j_call: TRBJ1-2; cdr3_aa: CASSPGDNYGYTF; cdr3_nt: TGTGCCAGCTCACCCGGGGACAACTATGGCTACACCTTC